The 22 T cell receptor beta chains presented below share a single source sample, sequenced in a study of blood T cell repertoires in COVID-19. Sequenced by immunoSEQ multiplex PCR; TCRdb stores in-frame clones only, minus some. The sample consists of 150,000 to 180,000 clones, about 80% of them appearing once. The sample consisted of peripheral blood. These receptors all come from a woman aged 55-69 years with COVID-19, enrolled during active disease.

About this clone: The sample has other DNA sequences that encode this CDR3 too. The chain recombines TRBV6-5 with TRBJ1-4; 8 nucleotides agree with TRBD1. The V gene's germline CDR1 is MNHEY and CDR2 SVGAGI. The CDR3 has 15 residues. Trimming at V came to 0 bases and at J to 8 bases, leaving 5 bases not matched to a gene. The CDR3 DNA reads TGTGCCAGCAGTTACTCGAACAGGGGGGGGGAAAAACTGTTTTTT. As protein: CASSYSNRGGEKLFF.

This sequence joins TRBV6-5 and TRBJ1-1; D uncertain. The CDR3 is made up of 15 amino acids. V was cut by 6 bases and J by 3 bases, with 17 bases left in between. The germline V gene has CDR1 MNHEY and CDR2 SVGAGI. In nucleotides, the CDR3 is TGTGCCAGCAGGTACGCCGCGGGGTGGGACACTGAAGCTTTCTTT. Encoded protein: CASRYAAGWDTEAFF.

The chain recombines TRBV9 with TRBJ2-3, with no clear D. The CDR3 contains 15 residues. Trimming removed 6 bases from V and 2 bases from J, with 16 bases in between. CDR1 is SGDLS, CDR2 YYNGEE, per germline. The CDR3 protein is CASTDSHQNTDTQYF. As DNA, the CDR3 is TGTGCCAGCACAGATAGCCACCAAAACACAGATACGCAGTATTTT. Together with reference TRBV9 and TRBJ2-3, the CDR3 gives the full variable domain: DSGVTQTPKHLITATGQRVTLRCSPRSGDLSVYWYQQSLDQGLQFLIQYYNGEERAKGNILERFSAQQFPDLHSELNLSSLELGDSALYFCASTDSHQNTDTQYFGPGTRLTVL.

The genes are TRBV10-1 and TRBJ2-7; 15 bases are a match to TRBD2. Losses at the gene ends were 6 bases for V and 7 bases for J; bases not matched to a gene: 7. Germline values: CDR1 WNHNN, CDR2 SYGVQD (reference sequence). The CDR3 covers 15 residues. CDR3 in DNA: TGCGCCAGCAGCCGGACTAGCGGGAGGGCTGGAGAGCAGTACTTC. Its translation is CASSRTSGRAGEQYF.

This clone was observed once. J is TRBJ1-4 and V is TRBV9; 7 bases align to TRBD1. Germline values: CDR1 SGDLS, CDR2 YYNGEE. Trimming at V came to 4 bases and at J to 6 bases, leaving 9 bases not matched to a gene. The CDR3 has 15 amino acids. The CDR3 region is CASSTRQGRDEKLFF. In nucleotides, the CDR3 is TGTGCCAGCAGCACCCGACAGGGTCGGGATGAAAAACTGTTTTTT.

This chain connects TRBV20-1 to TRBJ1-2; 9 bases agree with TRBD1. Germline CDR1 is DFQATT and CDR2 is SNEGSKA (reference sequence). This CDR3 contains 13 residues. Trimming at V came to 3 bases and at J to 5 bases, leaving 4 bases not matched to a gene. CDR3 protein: CSASRGQGYGYTF. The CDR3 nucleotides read TGCAGTGCTAGTCGGGGACAGGGATATGGCTACACCTTC.

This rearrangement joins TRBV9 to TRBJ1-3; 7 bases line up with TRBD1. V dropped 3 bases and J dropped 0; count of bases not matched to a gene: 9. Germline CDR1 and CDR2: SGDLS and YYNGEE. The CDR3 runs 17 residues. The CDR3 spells CASSGLQGPRSGNTIYF. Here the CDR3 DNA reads TGTGCCAGCAGCGGTCTACAGGGGCCTCGCTCTGGAAACACCATATATTTT.

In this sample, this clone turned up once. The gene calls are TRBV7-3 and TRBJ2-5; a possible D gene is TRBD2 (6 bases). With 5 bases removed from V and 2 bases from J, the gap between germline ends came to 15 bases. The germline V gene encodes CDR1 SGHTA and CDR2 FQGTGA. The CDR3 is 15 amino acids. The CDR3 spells CASSPQVGLQETQYF. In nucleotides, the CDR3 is TGTGCCAGCAGCCCCCAGGTCGGACTACAAGAGACCCAGTACTTC.

CDR3 nucleotides: TGTGCCTGGAGTGTGGGAGCATCCGGGGAGCTGTTTTTT. Protein product: CAWSVGASGELFF. The chain couples TRBV30 to TRBJ2-2; possibly TRBD2 for D (5 bases). CDR3 length: 13 residues. V lost 0 bases and J lost 6, with 8 bases in between. Germline V gene lookup returns CDR1 GTSNPN and CDR2 SVGIG (reference sequence).

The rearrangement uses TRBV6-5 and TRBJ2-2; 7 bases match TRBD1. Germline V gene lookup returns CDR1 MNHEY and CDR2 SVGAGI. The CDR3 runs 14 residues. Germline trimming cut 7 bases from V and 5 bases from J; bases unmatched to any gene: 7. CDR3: CASTPGGWTGELFF. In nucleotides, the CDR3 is TGTGCCAGCACTCCAGGGGGATGGACCGGGGAGCTGTTTTTT.

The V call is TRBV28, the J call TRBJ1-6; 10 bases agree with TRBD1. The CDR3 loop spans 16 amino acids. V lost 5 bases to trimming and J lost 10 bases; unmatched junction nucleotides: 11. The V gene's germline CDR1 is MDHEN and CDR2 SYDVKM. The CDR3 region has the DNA TGTGCCAGCAGTCCACCGACGGGACAGGGGAAATCACCCCTCCACTTT. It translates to CASSPPTGQGKSPLHF. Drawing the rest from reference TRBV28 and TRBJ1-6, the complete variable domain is DVKVTQSSRYLVKRTGEKVFLECVQDMDHENMFWYRQDPGLGLRLIYFSYDVKMKEKGDIPEGYSVSREKKERFSLILESASTNQTSMYLCASSPPTGQGKSPLHFGNGTRLTVT.

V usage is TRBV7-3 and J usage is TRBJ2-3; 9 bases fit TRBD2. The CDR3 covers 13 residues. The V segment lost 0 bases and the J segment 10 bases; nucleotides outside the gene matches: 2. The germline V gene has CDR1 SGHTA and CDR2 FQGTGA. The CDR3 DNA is TGTGCCAGCAGCTTAACGCCTAGCGGGGCGCAGTATTTT. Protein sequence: CASSLTPSGAQYF.

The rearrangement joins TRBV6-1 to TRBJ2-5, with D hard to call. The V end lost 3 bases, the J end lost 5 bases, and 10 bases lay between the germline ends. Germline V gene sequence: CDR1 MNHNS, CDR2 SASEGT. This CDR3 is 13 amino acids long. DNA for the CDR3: TGTGCCAGCAGTGAGGCTGGTTTGGAGACCCAGTACTTC. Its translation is CASSEAGLETQYF.

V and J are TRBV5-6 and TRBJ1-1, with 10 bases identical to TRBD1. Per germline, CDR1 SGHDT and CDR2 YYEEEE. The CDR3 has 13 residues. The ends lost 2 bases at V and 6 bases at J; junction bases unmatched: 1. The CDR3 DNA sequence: TGTGCCAGCAGCTTCGGGACAGGGGCTGAAGCTTTCTTT. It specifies CASSFGTGAEAFF.

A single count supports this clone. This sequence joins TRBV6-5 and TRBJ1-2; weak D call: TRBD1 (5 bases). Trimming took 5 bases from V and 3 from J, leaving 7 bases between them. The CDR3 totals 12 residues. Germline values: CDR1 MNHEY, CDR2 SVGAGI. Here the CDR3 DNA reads TGTGCCAGCAGTAAACAGGACTATGGCTACACCTTC. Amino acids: CASSKQDYGYTF.

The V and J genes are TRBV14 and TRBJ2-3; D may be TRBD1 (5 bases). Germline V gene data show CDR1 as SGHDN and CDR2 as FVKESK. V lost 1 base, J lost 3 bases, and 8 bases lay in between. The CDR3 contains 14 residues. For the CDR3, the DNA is TGTGCCAGCAGCCAAGGGACAAGGACAGATACGCAGTATTTT. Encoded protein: CASSQGTRTDTQYF.

The CDR3: CASSFLAGENNEQFF. The CDR3 bases are TGCGCCAGCAGCTTTCTAGCGGGAGAGAACAATGAGCAGTTCTTC. V is TRBV5-1 and J is TRBJ2-1; 10 nucleotides agree with TRBD2. The CDR3 consists of 15 residues. CDR1 and CDR2 (germline): SGHRS, YFSETQ. V was clipped by 2 bases and J by 5 bases; unmatched bases: 4. Complete variable domain (other parts from reference TRBV5-1 and TRBJ2-1): KAGVTQTPRYLIKTRGQQVTLSCSPISGHRSVSWYQQTPGQGLQFLFEYFSETQRNKGNFPGRFSGRQFSNSRSEMNVSTLELGDSALYLCASSFLAGENNEQFFGPGTRLTVL.

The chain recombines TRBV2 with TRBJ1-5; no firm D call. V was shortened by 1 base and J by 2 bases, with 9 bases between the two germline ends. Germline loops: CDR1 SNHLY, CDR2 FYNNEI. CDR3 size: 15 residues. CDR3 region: CASSEEVVGNQPQHF. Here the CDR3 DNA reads TGTGCCAGCAGTGAAGAAGTAGTTGGCAATCAGCCCCAGCATTTT.

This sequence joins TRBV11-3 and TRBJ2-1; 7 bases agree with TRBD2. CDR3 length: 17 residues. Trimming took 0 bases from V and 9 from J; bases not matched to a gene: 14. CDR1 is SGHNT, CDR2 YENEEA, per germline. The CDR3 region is CASSLEMGGRGKGEQFF. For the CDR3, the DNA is TGTGCCAGCAGCTTAGAGATGGGCGGGAGAGGTAAGGGTGAGCAGTTCTTC. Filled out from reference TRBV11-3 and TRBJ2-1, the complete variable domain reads EAGVVQSPRYKIIEKKQPVAFWCNPISGHNTLYWYLQNLGQGPELLIRYENEEAVDDSQLPKDRFSAERLKGVDSTLKIQPAELGDSAVYLCASSLEMGGRGKGEQFFGPGTRLTVL.

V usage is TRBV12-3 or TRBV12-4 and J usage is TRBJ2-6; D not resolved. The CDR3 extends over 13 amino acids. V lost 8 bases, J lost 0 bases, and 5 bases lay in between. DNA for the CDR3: TGTGCCAGCCTAAGCTCTGGGGCCAACGTCCTGACTTTC. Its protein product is CASLSSGANVLTF.

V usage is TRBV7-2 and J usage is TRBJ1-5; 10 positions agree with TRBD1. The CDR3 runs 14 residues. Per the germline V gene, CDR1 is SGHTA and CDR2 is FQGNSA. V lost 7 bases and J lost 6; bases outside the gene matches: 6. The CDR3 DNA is TGTGCCAGCAACCCGACAGGGGGCGTTCAGCCCCAGCATTTT. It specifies CASNPTGGVQPQHF.

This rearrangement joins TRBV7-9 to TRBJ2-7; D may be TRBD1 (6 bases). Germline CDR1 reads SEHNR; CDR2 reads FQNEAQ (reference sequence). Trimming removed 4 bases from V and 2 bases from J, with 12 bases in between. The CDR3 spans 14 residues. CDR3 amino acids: CASSSIRGTYEQYF. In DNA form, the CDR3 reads TGTGCCAGCAGCTCAATCAGGGGCACCTACGAGCAGTACTTC.